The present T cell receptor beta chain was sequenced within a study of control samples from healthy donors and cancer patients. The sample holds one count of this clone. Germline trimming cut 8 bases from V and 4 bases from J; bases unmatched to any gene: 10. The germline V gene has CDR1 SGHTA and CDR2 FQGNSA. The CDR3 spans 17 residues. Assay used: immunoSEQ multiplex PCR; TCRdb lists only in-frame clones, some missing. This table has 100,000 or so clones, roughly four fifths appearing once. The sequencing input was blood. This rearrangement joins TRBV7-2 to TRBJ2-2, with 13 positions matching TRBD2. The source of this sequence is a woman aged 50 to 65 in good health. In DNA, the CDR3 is TGTGCCAGCGGAACTAGCGGGAGGGCCGCGGGCACCGGGGAGCTGTTTTTT. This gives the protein CASGTSGRAAGTGELFF.